This T cell receptor beta chain came from a study of human T cells and chemical hapten exposure (TCRdb year 2021). For the wider study: For sensitization, 2% DPC in acetone was applied to a 2 cm by 2 cm area of upper inner arm skin. Throughout the study period of around 25 weeks, patients also received therapeutic DPC doses to the scalp every week. Patch testing was done on the upper back using Finn chambers containing 0.01% DPC, and results were scored after 6 days according to International Contact Dermatitis Research Group standards. Alopecia areata with under or over 50% scalp involvement, alopecia totalis and alopecia universalis were represented in the patient cohort, which was mostly female. The libraries were sequenced as a pool, and the TCR yield per sample differed mostly because of small variations in library volumes within the pool. Peripheral blood TCR repertoire changes were tracked in vivo in alopecia patients during primary and secondary sensitization to the hapten diphenylcyclopropenone (DPC). Blood samples were taken from patients before sensitization (week 0) and then at 2, 6 and about 24 weeks after DPC sensitization. Nearly 30 alopecia patients gave blood for TCR sequencing at one to four time points (pre-sensitization, 2, 6 and 24 weeks).

A word on this clonotype: The antigen this receptor binds is unknown. Base qualities are not provided; no much larger clone lies one nucleotide away.

The full study reports these points: All patients had alopecia, a presumed autoimmune disease, so their immune response might differ from that of healthy individuals. No change with DPC sensitization was found in the number of TCRs above 1 in 1000 frequency, and no evidence of global repertoire structure alterations was found. Expanded TCRs formed significantly more large CDR3 similarity clusters than pre-sensitization or healthy control sets, consistent with antigen-driven responses. After repeated subsampling, changes were observed in the strength of the expansion versus patch-test correlation and in the threshold at which the correlation became significant. Patch test score correlated positively with the number of PT1 expanded TCRs, reaching significance at thresholds 8, 16 and 32 but not at 4.

CDR3 length: 15 amino acids, cysteine to phenylalanine. Just the 45-base CDR3 DNA is kept, in frame starting at base 1. CDR1 LGHDT and CDR2 YNNKEL are derived from the germline V gene (reference sequence). V is shortened by 0 bases, J by 1 base, and the region joining them spans 4 bases. To prepare the library, RACE was applied. TCRdb records NextSeq 500 as the sequencer. During library preparation, unique molecular identifiers were attached to individual cDNA molecules so that TCRs could be counted in a quantitative, reproducible way. Each blood RNA sample was used to sequence both TCR alpha and TCR beta chains. From the authors' description of their analysis: A median of roughly 98,000 TCRs per sample was observed, with a range of about 20,000 to 700,000. V, J and CDR3 annotation of the TCR reads was performed with the Decombinator software suite. For PS versus PT1 abundance plots, all samples were subsampled to the same number of TCRs (28,000). TCRs were defined as expanded if absent before sensitization and observed at least eight times at the 2-week time point. The public sequencing data were trimmed at Q25 with fastp and processed into clonotypes with MiXCR by TCRdb, which kept only in-frame beta chains. Rows with a matching CDR3 protein are joined into one entry that keeps the most common DNA and genes. TCRdb, rather than the study authors, made the V and J calls. For this sample there are 80,000 or so distinct CDR3 sequences; around 10% appear just once. The ten largest account for approximately 4.6% of the sample.

Reading the label with the study, this specimen's time point is: patch test 1, 2 weeks after DPC sensitization. Taken with the paper, the label for treatment or condition translates to: therapeutic diphenylcyclopropenone sensitization with weekly scalp DPC. Blood at each patch-test visit was drawn before the patch test was applied. Patients were considered eligible if aged 18 to 70, diagnosed with alopecia and deemed suitable for DPC therapy, and patients were excluded if pregnant. Total RNA was extracted from unfractionated whole blood collected in Tempus Blood RNA tubes. This sequence originates from a woman between 50 and 59 years old with alopecia areata. Some clones in this sample may be carry-over from other donors' samples. In this chain, TRBV3-1 is recombined with TRBJ1-6, with an unclear D gene assignment. The sequencing used whole blood, collected in connection with sensitization to the hapten diphenylcyclopropenone (DPC). The CDR3: CASSQERSYNSPLHF. In nucleotides, the sequence is TGTGCCAGCAGCCAAGAGAGGTCCTATAATTCACCCCTCCACTTT.